This T cell receptor beta chain was captured in a study of blood T cell repertoires in COVID-19. Whole-study context: From the United States, Italy and Spain came samples of acute and convalescent COVID-19. T cells, B-cell-depleted T cells, or PBMCs supplied cDNA or gDNA.

In the original analysis: How many nucleated cells were present was estimated from reference gene primer amplification. Generated by immunoSEQ multiplex PCR, the TCRdb table keeps only in-frame clones and is missing some. V and J calls plus clone size are reproduced from that table; the DNA served to infer D and trimming. The sample shows tens of thousands of clones, over 90% of them seen only once. This receptor was identified in a human donor in a cohort sampled during active COVID-19. The sample comprised peripheral blood.

CDR3 loop: CASSGGNMNTEAFF. The CDR3 bases are TGTGCCAGCAGTGGGGGGAACATGAACACTGAAGCTTTCTTT. The chain couples TRBV7-6 to TRBJ1-1; tentative D call: TRBD1 (5 bases). This CDR3 contains 14 residues. Germline V CDR1 and CDR2: SGHVS, FNYEAQ. Trimming removed 6 bases from V and 0 bases from J, with 11 bases in between.